This TCR beta chain was observed in a study of T cell responses to AZD1222 COVID-19 vaccine. Points from the study as a whole: Only after the peak T cell response were repertoires sampled. Spike-specific TCR breadth and depth both grew after two AZD1222 doses. White British people made up most donors, females outnumbered males, and clonal diversity was possibly underestimated.

V lost 3 bases, J lost 5 bases, and 9 bases lay in between. The CDR3 spans 13 residues. The V gene's germline CDR1 is MDHEN and CDR2 SYDVKM. On this clone itself: Its antigen is undetermined.

The assay was immunoSEQ multiplex PCR, and TCRdb's table has in-frame clones only and misses some. The sample has 150,000 to 190,000 clones; roughly nine tenths are singletons. V is TRBV28 and J is TRBJ2-3; no clear D gene. The source was peripheral blood, collected on day 0 of AZD1222 vaccination. This receptor was obtained from an adult in good health. The CDR3 reads CASSLSEGDTQYF. The CDR3 coding sequence is TGTGCCAGCAGTTTGTCGGAAGGAGATACGCAGTATTTT.